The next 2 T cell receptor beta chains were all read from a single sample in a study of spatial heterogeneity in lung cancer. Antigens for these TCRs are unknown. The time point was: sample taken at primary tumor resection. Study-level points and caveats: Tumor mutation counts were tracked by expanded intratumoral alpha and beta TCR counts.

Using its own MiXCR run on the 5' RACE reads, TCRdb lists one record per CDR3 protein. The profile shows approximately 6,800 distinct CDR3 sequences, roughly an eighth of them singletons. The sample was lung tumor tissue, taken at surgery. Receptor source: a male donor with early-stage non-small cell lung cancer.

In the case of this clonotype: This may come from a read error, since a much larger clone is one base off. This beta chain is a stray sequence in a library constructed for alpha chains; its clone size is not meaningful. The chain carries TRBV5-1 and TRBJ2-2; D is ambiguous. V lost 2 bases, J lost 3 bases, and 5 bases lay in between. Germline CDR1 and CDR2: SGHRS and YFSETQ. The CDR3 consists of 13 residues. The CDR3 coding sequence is TGCGCCAGCAGCTTCCGGCACACCGGGGAGCTGTTTTTT. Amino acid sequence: CASSFRHTGELFF. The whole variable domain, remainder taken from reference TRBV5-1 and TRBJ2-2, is KAGVTQTPRYLIKTRGQQVTLSCSPISGHRSVSWYQQTPGQGLQFLFEYFSETQRNKGNFPGRFSGRQFSNSRSEMNVSTLELGDSALYLCASSFRHTGELFFGEGSRLTVL.

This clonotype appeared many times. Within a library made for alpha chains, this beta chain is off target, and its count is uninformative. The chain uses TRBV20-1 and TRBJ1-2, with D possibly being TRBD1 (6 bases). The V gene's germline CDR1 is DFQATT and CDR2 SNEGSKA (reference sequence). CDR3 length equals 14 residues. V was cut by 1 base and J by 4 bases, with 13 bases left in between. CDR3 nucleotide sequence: TGCAGTGCTAGAGGGGGGCACGCTCGCTATGGCTACACCTTC. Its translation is CSARGGHARYGYTF.